The text below deals with one T cell receptor (beta chain). This table comes from immunoSEQ multiplex PCR, and its TCRdb copy is limited to in-frame clones, with some not included. The sample has fewer than 350,000 clones, around 90% seen once. Germline-derived CDR1 and CDR2 are SGHDN and FVKESK. The CDR3 runs 12 residues. Trimming left V 4 bases short and J 0 bases short, with 4 bases between. The source of the sample is a study of blood T cell repertoires in COVID-19. Study in general: From the United States, Italy and Spain came samples of acute and convalescent COVID-19. T cells, B-cell-depleted T cells, or PBMCs supplied cDNA or gDNA.

The chain uses TRBV14 and TRBJ2-7; unclear D gene. Sequencing was done on a sample of peripheral blood. This TCR came from a woman in her twenties or thirties with COVID-19, enrolled during active disease. The CDR3 reads CASSPSSYEQYF. CDR3 in DNA: TGTGCCAGCAGCCCCTCCTCCTACGAGCAGTACTTC. The variable domain in full, completed from reference TRBV14 and TRBJ2-7, reads EAGVTQFPSHSVIEKGQTVTLRCDPISGHDNLYWYRRVMGKEIKFLLHFVKESKQDESGMPNNRFLAERTGGTYSTLKVQPAELEDSGVYFCASSPSSYEQYFGPGTRLTVT.